What follows describes a single TCR beta chain. In the original processing: Scientists estimated how many nucleated cells there were by amplifying reference gene primers. The repertoire was sequenced with immunoSEQ multiplex PCR; TCRdb's copy has only in-frame clones and lacks some. Clonal size and the V and J genes are those of that table, whereas D and trimming came from the DNA. The sample yields about 58,000 clones, 85% to 90% seen once. Trimming shortened V by 5 bases and J by 0 bases, and 8 bases separated the two germline ends. The germline V gene has CDR1 MNHEY and CDR2 SVGAGI. The CDR3 has 14 residues. The data were taken from a study of blood T cell repertoires in COVID-19. Study information: The study drew acute and convalescent COVID-19 samples from the United States, Italy and Spain.

This chain links TRBV6-5 with TRBJ1-3; D gene ambiguous. The sample taken for sequencing was peripheral blood. This sequence originates from a man between 60 and 75 years old with active COVID-19. CDR3 residues: CASSSTFSGNTIYF. The DNA for the CDR3 is TGTGCCAGCAGTAGCACCTTCTCTGGAAACACCATATATTTT.